This T cell receptor beta chain was sequenced during a study of human T cells and chemical hapten exposure. TCRdb processed the RACE reads anew with MiXCR; each CDR3 protein has one entry. The sample lists about 84,000 distinct CDR3 sequences; 10% to 13% were seen once. With 5 bases removed from V and 1 base from J, the gap between germline ends came to 11 bases. The CDR3 has 14 residues. Germline values: CDR1 MNHEY, CDR2 SVGAGI. There are many counts of this clonotype. Time point in this sample: patch test 3, about 24 weeks after DPC sensitization. The treatment denotes: therapeutic diphenylcyclopropenone sensitization with weekly scalp DPC.

The sequence derives from a woman aged 50 to 65 with alopecia areata. Some clones in this sample may be carry-over from other donors' samples. Specimen: whole blood, collected in connection with sensitization to the hapten diphenylcyclopropenone (DPC). This sequence joins TRBV6-5 and TRBJ1-2; possibly TRBD1 for D (5 bases). This CDR3 is CASSADRYNYGYTF. The CDR3 DNA is TGTGCCAGCAGTGCCGACAGATATAACTATGGCTACACCTTC.